Sequencing of this T cell receptor (beta chain) was carried out in a study of T cell repertoires in cytomegalovirus infection. TCRdb reprocessed the reads with MiXCR, giving one entry per CDR3 protein. Of around 530,000 distinct CDR3 sequences listed, approximately 15% are singletons. The CDR3 has 14 residues. The germline V gene has CDR1 DFQATT and CDR2 SNEGSKA (reference sequence). Trimming cost V 0 bases and J 4 bases, with 12 bases left between them. The source is a human donor in good health (CMV status not recorded). Some clones in this sample may be carry-over from other donors' samples. V usage is TRBV20-1 and J usage is TRBJ1-2; no reliable D call. The material sequenced was CD8+ T cells from PBMCs. CDR3 protein: CSARDRTSPYGYTF. CDR3 nucleotide sequence: TGCAGTGCTAGAGATCGAACCAGTCCCTATGGCTACACCTTC.